This T cell receptor beta chain was identified during a study of T cell responses to AZD1222 COVID-19 vaccine. The study's findings and limits: Repertoires were obtained solely post-peak T cell response. The number of AZD1222 recipients seropositive at baseline was only five or six.

CDR1 is SGHNT and CDR2 is YYREEE in the germline V gene (reference sequence). Between the trimmed V and J ends, which lost 4 bases and 4 bases, there was a span of 7 bases. This CDR3 contains 12 residues. The repertoire was sequenced with immunoSEQ multiplex PCR; TCRdb's copy has only in-frame clones and lacks some. The table lists about 150,000 clones, over 90% of them singletons. To note about this clone: Antigen: not known.

The TCR originated in an adult in good health. The specimen comprised peripheral blood, sampled on day 0 of AZD1222 vaccination. The chain uses TRBV5-4 and TRBJ2-3; D unresolved. The DNA of the CDR3 is TGTGCCAGCAGCACCCAGCCAGATACGCAGTATTTT. Translating gives CASSTQPDTQYF.